These T cell receptor beta chains were read from a single sample in a study of OX40 agonist ivuxolimab in advanced cancers. TCRdb keeps only in-frame clones here, not all; method: immunoSEQ multiplex PCR. Among tens of thousands of clones listed, 85% to 90% were seen once. The sequenced sample was CD4+ or CD8+ T cells sorted from blood, obtained in a trial of the OX40 agonist ivuxolimab. These receptors were taken from an adult with an advanced solid tumor such as melanoma, head and neck, liver or kidney cancer. The CDR3 runs from the conserved cysteine through the conserved F or W. A D gene is named only where the DNA matches it firmly. Some rows have no size entry. The others give once, few or many, or a class for an expanded clone.

V,D,size,J,DNA,CDR3
TRBV7-6,-,-,TRBJ1-5,TGTGCCAGCAGCTTAGCGGAGGATCAGCCCCAGCATTTT,CASSLAEDQPQHF
TRBV10-3,TRBD1,-,TRBJ1-6,TGTGCCATCAGCGTAGGACAGGGGGATAATTCACCCCTCCACTTT,CAISVGQGDNSPLHF
TRBV7-6,TRBD1,once,TRBJ1-1,TGTGCCAGCAGCTTGGGGACAGAAATGAACACTGAAGCTTTCTTT,CASSLGTEMNTEAFF
TRBV18,-,-,TRBJ2-5,TGTGCCAGCTCCTCCACACTCCAAGAGACCCAGTACTTC,CASSSTLQETQYF
TRBV28,-,-,TRBJ1-1,TGTGCCACCCACATTGTGAACACTGAAGCTTTCTTT,CATHIVNTEAFF
TRBV30,-,-,TRBJ2-1,TGTGCCTGGATACGAAGGGGTTCTGAAACCGAGCAGTTCTTC,CAWIRRGSETEQFF
TRBV6-1,TRBD1,once,TRBJ1-5,TGTGCCAGCAGTGCAAAGGGACAGCTTAGCAATCAGCCCCAGCATTTT,CASSAKGQLSNQPQHF
TRBV5-1,-,-,TRBJ1-1,TGCGCCAGCAGCACCTGGGAGGGTTACACTGAAGCTTTCTTT,CASSTWEGYTEAFF
TRBV7-9,-,-,TRBJ1-1,TGTGCCAGCAGCTTCAATCCTATGGGACTGAGGAACACTGAAGCTTTCTTT,CASSFNPMGLRNTEAFF
TRBV15,TRBD1,-,TRBJ2-5,TGTGCCACCAGCAGGGGGTCCGACAGGGGAGAGACCCAGTACTTC,CATSRGSDRGETQYF
TRBV2,TRBD1,-,TRBJ2-2,TGTGCCAGCGGCCGGGACAGCCACGGGGAGCTGTTTTTT,CASGRDSHGELFF
TRBV19,TRBD1,-,TRBJ2-7,TGTGCCAGTAACCTAGGACAGGGGAAGGACGAGCAGTACTTC,CASNLGQGKDEQYF
TRBV9,-,-,TRBJ2-6,TGTGCCAGCAGCGTAGGACTGGGAGCTGGGGCCAACGTCCTGACTTTC,CASSVGLGAGANVLTF
TRBV10-3,-,-,TRBJ1-1,TGTGCCATCAGTGAGATTGGCGGCACTGAAGCTTTCTTT,CAISEIGGTEAFF
TRBV29-1,TRBD2,-,TRBJ2-1,TGCAGCGCCACGACTAGCGGAACTTACAATGAGCAGTTCTTC,CSATTSGTYNEQFF
TRBV19,-,-,TRBJ2-3,TGTGCCAGTAGTGCTTTACTGCCCGGGACCGGCACAGATACGCAGTATTTT,CASSALLPGTGTDTQYF
TRBV7-6,TRBD1,-,TRBJ1-6,TGTGCCAGCAGCTTGGAACCAGGGGGGAGCTCCTATAATTCACCCCTCCACTTT,CASSLEPGGSSYNSPLHF
TRBV4-3,TRBD2,-,TRBJ2-2,TGCGCCAGCAGCCGAGAAGGCGGGGGTAACACCGGGGAGCTGTTTTTT,CASSREGGGNTGELFF
TRBV29-1,-,-,TRBJ2-2,TGCAGCGTTGAAAAGGGTGGAGGTTTAACCGGGGAGCTGTTTTTT,CSVEKGGGLTGELFF
TRBV18,TRBD2,once,TRBJ2-7,TGTGCCAGCTCATTAAATAGCGGAAGTGGGGAGGGCGAGCAGTACTTC,CASSLNSGSGEGEQYF
TRBV11-2,-,-,TRBJ1-1,TGTGCCAGCAGCTTAGGGGAGAACACTGAAGCTTTCTTT,CASSLGENTEAFF
TRBV20-1,TRBD1,-,TRBJ2-1,TGCAGTGGTGAACAGGGGCAGGAGCAGTTCTTC,CSGEQGQEQFF
TRBV28,TRBD1,-,TRBJ2-3,TGTGCCAGCGTCCCGGACAGGGGGACGACAGGTGGAGATACGCAGTATTTT,CASVPDRGTTGGDTQYF
TRBV6-6,TRBD1,-,TRBJ1-2,TGTGCCAGCAATGGACAGGGGGGCGGCTACACCTTC,CASNGQGGGYTF
TRBV7-9,TRBD1,-,TRBJ1-4,TGTGCCAGCAGCTTAGGACAGGGGGCATTTGAAAAACTGTTTTTT,CASSLGQGAFEKLFF
TRBV5-6,TRBD1,-,TRBJ1-2,TGTGCCAGCAGCTTGGGAGACAGGGTATATGGCTACACCTTC,CASSLGDRVYGYTF
TRBV29-1,-,-,TRBJ1-1,TGCAGCGTTGATACCCAAAGGAACACTGAAGCTTTCTTT,CSVDTQRNTEAFF
TRBV10-2,TRBD1,-,TRBJ2-7,TGCGCCAGCAGTCAACAGGGGGAAGCCTACGAGCAGTACTTC,CASSQQGEAYEQYF
TRBV28,-,-,TRBJ2-2,TGTGCCAGCAGTTTATATCCGGGACAGAACACCGGGGAGCTGTTTTTT,CASSLYPGQNTGELFF
TRBV25-1,TRBD1,-,TRBJ2-2,TGTGCCAGCAGTCTCTCGACAGGGGTGATCACCGGGGAGCTGTTTTTT,CASSLSTGVITGELFF
TRBV30,-,once,TRBJ1-5,TGTGCCTGGAGTGTAGGTTTGGGACGCAATCAGCCCCAGCATTTT,CAWSVGLGRNQPQHF
TRBV6-5,-,-,TRBJ2-7,TGTGCCAGCAGTGATCGGGGGGCACGAGAGCAGTACTTC,CASSDRGAREQYF
TRBV15,-,-,TRBJ2-1,TGTGCCACCAGCAGAGCTGGTAACAATGAGCAGTTCTTC,CATSRAGNNEQFF
TRBV10-1,TRBD2,-,TRBJ2-1,TGCGCCAGCAGTGAGGGCATACTAGCGGGGGGGCAGTCCTACAATGAGCAGTTCTTC,CASSEGILAGGQSYNEQFF
TRBV28,TRBD1,-,TRBJ1-1,TGTGCCAGCAGTTTACAAGGGACAGTGAACACTGAAGCTTTCTTT,CASSLQGTVNTEAFF
TRBV5-1,TRBD1,-,TRBJ1-2,TGCGCCAGCAGCTCCACCGGGACAGGGGAGCGTGGCTACACCTTC,CASSSTGTGERGYTF
TRBV5-4,TRBD1,-,TRBJ2-3,TGTGCCAGCAGCTTAAAAGGACAGGGGAACACAGATACGCAGTATTTT,CASSLKGQGNTDTQYF
TRBV11-2,-,-,TRBJ1-1,TGTGCCAGCAGCTTTTTGCAGGGCCCCACTGAAGCTTTCTTT,CASSFLQGPTEAFF
TRBV7-8,-,-,TRBJ1-5,TGTGCCAGCAGCTTAGCCGGGCAGCCCCAGCATTTT,CASSLAGQPQHF
TRBV6-1,-,few,TRBJ2-2,TGTGCCAGCAGGCGGGACTCAGCTCCCACCGGGGAGCTGTTTTTT,CASRRDSAPTGELFF
TRBV27,TRBD2,-,TRBJ2-5,TGTGCCAGCAGCTCGACGGGACTAGCGGGAGGGGGTGTGGAGACCCAGTACTTC,CASSSTGLAGGGVETQYF
TRBV28,TRBD1,-,TRBJ2-7,TGTGCCACCAATCCTACAGGGGGCAGGGACGAGCAGTACTTC,CATNPTGGRDEQYF
TRBV19,TRBD2,-,TRBJ2-1,TGTGCCAGTAGCCCCCGGACTAGCGGGCGAAGATCCTACAATGAGCAGTTCTTC,CASSPRTSGRRSYNEQFF
TRBV7-2,TRBD1,-,TRBJ1-2,TGTGCCAGCAGCGCCGCGGGACAGGGAACGGGAGGCTACACCTTC,CASSAAGQGTGGYTF
TRBV28,TRBD1,-,TRBJ2-7,TGTGCCAGCAGTGGCCGGGACAGGGTACCCTACGAGCAGTACTTC,CASSGRDRVPYEQYF
TRBV28,-,-,TRBJ1-1,TGTGCCAGCAGTTTTGTGACACCCTTGAACACTGAAGCTTTCTTT,CASSFVTPLNTEAFF
TRBV2,TRBD1,-,TRBJ1-5,TGTGCCAGCAGTGGGACAGGGGGCACTCAGCCCCAGCATTTT,CASSGTGGTQPQHF
TRBV10-3,TRBD2,-,TRBJ2-3,TGTGCCATCAGCCCCGTGACTAGCGGGAACGCAGATACGCAGTATTTT,CAISPVTSGNADTQYF
TRBV30,-,-,TRBJ1-1,TGTGCCTGGAGCGCCGACACTGAAGCTTTCTTT,CAWSADTEAFF
TRBV21-1,-,-,TRBJ2-1,TGTGCCAGCAGCCGGAAGGAGGGTCGAACCTCCTACAATGAGCAGTTCTTC,CASSRKEGRTSYNEQFF
TRBV14,-,-,TRBJ1-1,TGTGCCAGCAGCCAAGATTTAGGGGAACTCTTCACTGAAGCTTTCTTT,CASSQDLGELFTEAFF
TRBV5-6,-,-,TRBJ1-1,TGTGCCAGCAGGGGGGGGTTTAGGCAGAACACTGAAGCTTTCTTT,CASRGGFRQNTEAFF
TRBV7-2,-,-,TRBJ2-5,TGTGCCAGCAGCCCCAACCGGGAGACCCAGTACTTC,CASSPNRETQYF